This T cell receptor beta chain emerged from a study of monozygotic twins with inflammatory bowel disease. Germline values: CDR1 MDHEN, CDR2 SYDVKM. This CDR3 region has 16 residues. TCRdb reanalyzed the 5' RACE reads, giving one entry per CDR3 protein sequence and no DNA. The table lists fewer than 550,000 distinct CDR3 sequences. Sequencing was done on a sample of blood. The origin of this receptor is a human donor with ulcerative colitis or Crohn's disease, or a healthy co-twin of an affected twin (not recorded which). V is TRBV28 and J is TRBJ1-1; TCRdb selects TRBD1, and the lack of DNA leaves this call unchecked. The CDR3 sequence is CASSLSEVAANTEAFF.